This is a list of T cell receptor beta chains from one sample in a study of blood T cell repertoires in COVID-19. Assay used: immunoSEQ multiplex PCR; TCRdb lists only in-frame clones, some missing. Of 140,000 to 150,000 clones in the sample, around four fifths were seen once. Specimen: PBMCs or T cells enriched from blood (not recorded which). The receptors originated from a woman between 40 and 55 years old who had recovered from COVID-19. CDR3s include the opening cysteine and the closing phenylalanine or tryptophan. A D gene is named only where the DNA matches it firmly. Some rows have no size entry. The others give once, few or many, or a class for an expanded clone.

j_gene: TRBJ1-2
v_gene: TRBV6-5
abundance: NA
d_gene: TRBD1
CDR3nt: TGTGCCAGCAGTTACGACGCACAGGGGCCTAACTATGGCTACACCTTC
CDR3aa: CASSYDAQGPNYGYTF

j_gene: TRBJ2-1
v_gene: TRBV7-6
abundance: NA
d_gene: TRBD2
CDR3nt: TGTGCCAGCAGCTTAGAGGCTAGCGGGAGGTTGGATGAGCAGTTCTTC
CDR3aa: CASSLEASGRLDEQFF

j_gene: TRBJ2-1
v_gene: TRBV28
abundance: few
d_gene: TRBD1
CDR3nt: TGTGCCAGCATCGGACAGGGGGCGGTATTCGGTGAGCAGTTCTTC
CDR3aa: CASIGQGAVFGEQFF

j_gene: TRBJ1-1
v_gene: TRBV4-1
abundance: NA
d_gene: TRBD1
CDR3nt: TGCGCCAGCAGCCAAGATGGACAGGGGGGCACTGAAGCTTTCTTT
CDR3aa: CASSQDGQGGTEAFF

j_gene: TRBJ2-4
v_gene: TRBV2
abundance: NA
d_gene: TRBD2
CDR3nt: TGTGCCAGCAGAGAGGGTAGCGGGAGGGGGTACATTCAGTACTTC
CDR3aa: CASREGSGRGYIQYF

j_gene: TRBJ2-7
v_gene: TRBV29-1
abundance: NA
d_gene: TRBD2
CDR3nt: TGCAGCGTTCGATCGGGACTAGATAACGAGCAGTACTTC
CDR3aa: CSVRSGLDNEQYF

j_gene: TRBJ2-3
v_gene: TRBV29-1
abundance: NA
d_gene: TRBD2
CDR3nt: TGCAGCGCCGGGAGGGCAGATACGCAGTATTTT
CDR3aa: CSAGRADTQYF

j_gene: TRBJ1-4
v_gene: TRBV12-3/TRBV12-4
abundance: NA
d_gene: NA
CDR3nt: TGTGCCAGCAGTTTCCCCGGGGAAAAACTGTTTTTT
CDR3aa: CASSFPGEKLFF

j_gene: TRBJ2-1
v_gene: TRBV29-1
abundance: NA
d_gene: NA
CDR3nt: TGCAGCGTTGGGAGGATAGAGCAGTTCTTC
CDR3aa: CSVGRIEQFF

j_gene: TRBJ2-7
v_gene: TRBV7-9
abundance: once
d_gene: NA
CDR3nt: TGTGCCAGCAGCCCCAACAGTTACGAGCAGTACTTC
CDR3aa: CASSPNSYEQYF

j_gene: TRBJ1-1
v_gene: TRBV5-1
abundance: NA
d_gene: TRBD1
CDR3nt: TGCGCCAGCAGCCTACGGACAGGGTCGGCTGAAGCTTTCTTT
CDR3aa: CASSLRTGSAEAFF

j_gene: TRBJ2-3
v_gene: TRBV20-1
abundance: NA
d_gene: TRBD2
CDR3nt: TGCAGTGCTAGTACTAGCGGGAGGGCCCTCCCCACAGATACGCAGTATTTT
CDR3aa: CSASTSGRALPTDTQYF

j_gene: TRBJ1-1
v_gene: TRBV29-1
abundance: NA
d_gene: NA
CDR3nt: TGCAGCGTTGATAGGTCATGGGGCAGGGGTGAAGCTTTCTTT
CDR3aa: CSVDRSWGRGEAFF

j_gene: TRBJ2-7
v_gene: TRBV5-1
abundance: NA
d_gene: NA
CDR3nt: TGCGCCAGCAGCCGGGGGTTCTCCTACGAGCAGTACTTC
CDR3aa: CASSRGFSYEQYF

j_gene: TRBJ2-1
v_gene: TRBV10-1
abundance: NA
d_gene: TRBD1
CDR3nt: TGCGCCAGCAGGGGACAGGGGCCTTGGGATGAGCAGTTCTTC
CDR3aa: CASRGQGPWDEQFF

j_gene: TRBJ1-1
v_gene: TRBV5-1
abundance: NA
d_gene: NA
CDR3nt: TGCGCCAGCAGCTTGTGGCAGAACACTGAAGCTTTCTTT
CDR3aa: CASSLWQNTEAFF

j_gene: TRBJ2-1
v_gene: TRBV7-9
abundance: once
d_gene: TRBD2
CDR3nt: TGTGCCAGCAGCTTACCCCCAACGGGAGGGCCAAGGTATGAGCAGTTCTTC
CDR3aa: CASSLPPTGGPRYEQFF

j_gene: TRBJ1-1
v_gene: TRBV2
abundance: few
d_gene: NA
CDR3nt: TGTGCCGGCCAGGTTCGGAACACTGAAGCTTTCTTT
CDR3aa: CAGQVRNTEAFF

j_gene: TRBJ2-1
v_gene: TRBV2
abundance: NA
d_gene: TRBD2
CDR3nt: TGTGCCAGCCCCCCAGCGGGGGGCACGATCTTATCTGAGCAGTTCTTC
CDR3aa: CASPPAGGTILSEQFF

j_gene: TRBJ2-2
v_gene: TRBV12-3/TRBV12-4
abundance: NA
d_gene: NA
CDR3nt: TGTGCCAGCAGGCGGGGGAACACCGGGGAGCTGTTTTTT
CDR3aa: CASRRGNTGELFF

j_gene: TRBJ1-3
v_gene: TRBV4-2
abundance: NA
d_gene: TRBD1
CDR3nt: TGTGCCAGCAGCCGAGGGACAGGGTCGGACACCATATATTTT
CDR3aa: CASSRGTGSDTIYF

j_gene: TRBJ1-2
v_gene: TRBV29-1
abundance: NA
d_gene: TRBD1
CDR3nt: TGCAGCGCCTGGGACAGGGGTAACTATGGCTACACCTTC
CDR3aa: CSAWDRGNYGYTF

j_gene: TRBJ2-7
v_gene: TRBV5-8
abundance: NA
d_gene: TRBD1
CDR3nt: TGTGCCAGCAGCAGCTACACGCCGGGACAGGGACTCTACGAGCAGTACTTC
CDR3aa: CASSSYTPGQGLYEQYF

j_gene: TRBJ2-7
v_gene: TRBV12-5
abundance: NA
d_gene: TRBD1
CDR3nt: TGTGCTAGGAGGAGGGACAGGGGGCTCGAGCAGTACTTC
CDR3aa: CARRRDRGLEQYF

j_gene: TRBJ2-3
v_gene: TRBV19
abundance: NA
d_gene: NA
CDR3nt: TGTGCCAGTAGTATCACTCGGCGGGATACGCAGTATTTT
CDR3aa: CASSITRRDTQYF

j_gene: TRBJ2-1
v_gene: TRBV3-1/TRBV3-2
abundance: NA
d_gene: TRBD2
CDR3nt: TGTGCCAGCAGCCCACTAGCGGGGGGGTACAATGAGCAGTTCTTC
CDR3aa: CASSPLAGGYNEQFF

j_gene: TRBJ1-3
v_gene: TRBV5-1
abundance: NA
d_gene: NA
CDR3nt: TGCGCCAGCAGCCTGGACGCGAGGGCTAACTCTGGAAACACCATATATTTT
CDR3aa: CASSLDARANSGNTIYF

j_gene: TRBJ2-6
v_gene: TRBV3-1/TRBV3-2
abundance: NA
d_gene: NA
CDR3nt: TGTGCCAGCAGCCATCGGACAGATAGAACGGCTGGGGCCAACGTCCTGACTTTC
CDR3aa: CASSHRTDRTAGANVLTF

j_gene: TRBJ2-1
v_gene: TRBV6-6
abundance: NA
d_gene: NA
CDR3nt: TGTGCCAGCTCAGGGCCCTACAATGAGCAGTTCTTC
CDR3aa: CASSGPYNEQFF

j_gene: TRBJ1-2
v_gene: TRBV2
abundance: NA
d_gene: TRBD1
CDR3nt: TGTGCCAGCAAAATGACAGGGGTCGGTGGCTACACCTTC
CDR3aa: CASKMTGVGGYTF

j_gene: TRBJ1-1
v_gene: TRBV5-6
abundance: NA
d_gene: NA
CDR3nt: TGTGCCAGCAGCTGGGGGCGAGGTGATGCTTTCTTT
CDR3aa: CASSWGRGDAFF

j_gene: TRBJ1-2
v_gene: TRBV5-1
abundance: NA
d_gene: TRBD1
CDR3nt: TGCGCCAGCAGCGGGGGACAGGACTATGGCTACACCTTC
CDR3aa: CASSGGQDYGYTF

j_gene: TRBJ2-7
v_gene: TRBV27
abundance: NA
d_gene: NA
CDR3nt: TGTGCCAGCAGTCCCCAACAAGACGAGCAGTACTTC
CDR3aa: CASSPQQDEQYF

j_gene: TRBJ2-3
v_gene: TRBV2
abundance: few
d_gene: TRBD2
CDR3nt: TGTGCCAGCAGTGCAGGTAGCGGGGGCACAGATACGCAGTATTTT
CDR3aa: CASSAGSGGTDTQYF

j_gene: TRBJ1-1
v_gene: TRBV5-8
abundance: NA
d_gene: NA
CDR3nt: TGTGCCAGCAGCCCCGAGGGTGGGACTGAAGCTTTCTTT
CDR3aa: CASSPEGGTEAFF

j_gene: TRBJ2-3
v_gene: TRBV6-5
abundance: NA
d_gene: TRBD2
CDR3nt: TGTGCCAGCAGTTACCCGACTAGCGGATCCACAGATACGCAGTATTTT
CDR3aa: CASSYPTSGSTDTQYF

j_gene: TRBJ1-2
v_gene: TRBV10-2
abundance: few
d_gene: NA
CDR3nt: TGCGCCAGCAGTGGAGCAGGCGGCTACACCTTC
CDR3aa: CASSGAGGYTF

j_gene: TRBJ2-7
v_gene: TRBV11-2
abundance: NA
d_gene: NA
CDR3nt: TGTGCCAGCAGCTTATCTGACACCTACGAGCAGTACTTC
CDR3aa: CASSLSDTYEQYF

j_gene: TRBJ2-1
v_gene: TRBV29-1
abundance: NA
d_gene: TRBD2
CDR3nt: TGCAGCGTTAGCGGGAGGGCCGACAATGAGCAGTTCTTC
CDR3aa: CSVSGRADNEQFF

j_gene: TRBJ2-5
v_gene: TRBV5-1
abundance: once
d_gene: TRBD1
CDR3nt: TGCGCCAGCAGCTCCGGGACAGGAGAGACCCAGTACTTC
CDR3aa: CASSSGTGETQYF

j_gene: TRBJ1-5
v_gene: TRBV6-5
abundance: NA
d_gene: NA
CDR3nt: TGTGCCAGCAGTTACTCCCCGAGGAGCAATCAGCCCCAGCATTTT
CDR3aa: CASSYSPRSNQPQHF

j_gene: TRBJ1-5
v_gene: TRBV27
abundance: NA
d_gene: NA
CDR3nt: TGTGCCAGCAGTTTTACAGGGAAAGTGGGTCAGCCCCAGCATTTT
CDR3aa: CASSFTGKVGQPQHF

j_gene: TRBJ1-1
v_gene: TRBV7-9
abundance: few
d_gene: TRBD1
CDR3nt: TGTGCCAGCAGCTTATTACCGGGACAGGGTTCCGAAGCTTTCTTT
CDR3aa: CASSLLPGQGSEAFF

j_gene: TRBJ1-2
v_gene: TRBV11-2
abundance: once
d_gene: NA
CDR3nt: TGTGCCAGCAGCTTTTTTCTTGCGGGGGACTATGGCTACACCTTC
CDR3aa: CASSFFLAGDYGYTF

j_gene: TRBJ2-2
v_gene: TRBV11-3
abundance: NA
d_gene: TRBD1
CDR3nt: TGTGCCAGCAGCCGAGGACAGGGGTCCACCGGGGAGCTGTTTTTT
CDR3aa: CASSRGQGSTGELFF

j_gene: TRBJ2-7
v_gene: TRBV28
abundance: NA
d_gene: TRBD1
CDR3nt: TGTGCCAGCAGTTTAACAGGGGCCTACGAGCAGTACTTC
CDR3aa: CASSLTGAYEQYF

j_gene: TRBJ1-2
v_gene: TRBV30
abundance: once
d_gene: NA
CDR3nt: TGTGCCTGGGCGACAGGCCCTAGCTATGGCTACACCTTC
CDR3aa: CAWATGPSYGYTF

j_gene: TRBJ2-3
v_gene: TRBV19
abundance: NA
d_gene: TRBD2
CDR3nt: TGTGCCAGTAGTATCGGGGTAGCGGGAGGCCGCACAGATACGCAGTATTTT
CDR3aa: CASSIGVAGGRTDTQYF

j_gene: TRBJ2-1
v_gene: TRBV24-1
abundance: NA
d_gene: TRBD1
CDR3nt: TGTGCCACCAGTGATTTTTCTCGGGACAGGGATCGTTGGGAGCAGTTCTTC
CDR3aa: CATSDFSRDRDRWEQFF

j_gene: TRBJ2-3
v_gene: TRBV30
abundance: NA
d_gene: TRBD1
CDR3nt: TGTGCCTGGACCCCCGGGACAGGGGGACAGTATTTT
CDR3aa: CAWTPGTGGQYF

j_gene: TRBJ2-5
v_gene: TRBV5-1
abundance: NA
d_gene: TRBD1
CDR3nt: TGCGCCAGCAGCGTGGACAGGGCCGAGACCCAGTACTTC
CDR3aa: CASSVDRAETQYF

j_gene: TRBJ1-5
v_gene: TRBV19
abundance: NA
d_gene: TRBD1
CDR3nt: TGTGCCAGTAGAAATGACAGGGTCAGCAATCAGCCCCAGCATTTT
CDR3aa: CASRNDRVSNQPQHF

j_gene: TRBJ2-7
v_gene: TRBV3-1/TRBV3-2
abundance: NA
d_gene: NA
CDR3nt: TGTGCCAGCAGCCGTAGCTCCTACGAGCAGTACTTC
CDR3aa: CASSRSSYEQYF

j_gene: TRBJ2-1
v_gene: TRBV14
abundance: NA
d_gene: NA
CDR3nt: TGTGCCAGCAGCCAAGGGGTCTTCAGGGGTGAGCAGTTCTTC
CDR3aa: CASSQGVFRGEQFF